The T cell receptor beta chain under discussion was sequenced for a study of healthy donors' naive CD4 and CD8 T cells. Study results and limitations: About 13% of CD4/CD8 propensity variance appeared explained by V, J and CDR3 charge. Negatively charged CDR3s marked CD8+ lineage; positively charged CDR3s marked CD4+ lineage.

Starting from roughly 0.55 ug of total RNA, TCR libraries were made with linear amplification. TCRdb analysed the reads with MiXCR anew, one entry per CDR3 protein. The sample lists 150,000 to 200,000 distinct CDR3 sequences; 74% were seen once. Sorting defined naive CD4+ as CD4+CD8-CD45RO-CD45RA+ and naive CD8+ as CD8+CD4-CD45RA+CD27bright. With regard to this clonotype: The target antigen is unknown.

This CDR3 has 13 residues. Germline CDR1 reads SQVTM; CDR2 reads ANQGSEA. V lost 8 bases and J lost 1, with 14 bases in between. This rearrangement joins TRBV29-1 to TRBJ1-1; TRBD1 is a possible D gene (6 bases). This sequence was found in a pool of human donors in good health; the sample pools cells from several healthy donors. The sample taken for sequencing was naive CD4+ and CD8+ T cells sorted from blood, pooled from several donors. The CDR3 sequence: CSMTGQTNTEAFF. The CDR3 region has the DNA TGCAGCATGACGGGACAAACGAACACTGAAGCTTTCTTT.